These 8 T cell receptor beta chains originate from one sample sequenced in a study of blood T cell repertoires in COVID-19. This table comes from immunoSEQ multiplex PCR, and its TCRdb copy is limited to in-frame clones, with some not included. The table lists roughly 240,000 clones, almost 85% of them singletons. Sequenced input: peripheral blood. These receptors originate from an elderly woman with acute or convalescent COVID-19.

For the CDR3, the DNA is TGTGCCAGCAGGTTTGCGGATACAGATACGCAGTATTTT. Translation: CASRFADTDTQYF. The chain links TRBV5-4 to TRBJ2-3; D not resolved. CDR1 and CDR2 (germline): SGHNT, YYREEE (reference sequence). Deletions cut 5 bases from V and 3 bases from J, with 10 bases between. The CDR3 extends over 13 amino acids.

This clone was observed a single time. The chain uses TRBV11-3 and TRBJ2-3; 7 bases line up with TRBD1. Trimming removed 5 bases from V and 3 bases from J; junction bases left unmatched: 5. Germline V gives CDR1 SGHNT, CDR2 YENEEA. CDR3 length equals 14 residues. The DNA for the CDR3 is TGTGCCAGCAGCCCGGACAGGAAAACAGATACGCAGTATTTT. Protein sequence: CASSPDRKTDTQYF.

The rearrangement links TRBV7-9 to TRBJ1-2; D not resolved. Germline values: CDR1 SEHNR, CDR2 FQNEAQ (reference sequence). The CDR3 has 12 residues. Trimming left V 4 bases short and J 8 bases short, with 11 bases between. CDR3 DNA: TGTGCCAGCAGCTGGGAGAGGGAAGGCTACACCTTC. Its translation: CASSWEREGYTF.

The chain combines TRBV5-4 with TRBJ2-5; D gene uncertain. Trimming removed 4 bases at V and 5 bases at J, with 18 bases between. CDR3 length equals 15 residues. The germline V gene has CDR1 SGHNT and CDR2 YYREEE (reference sequence). CDR3 in amino acids: CASSGGRSKPETQYF. The CDR3 DNA follows: TGTGCCAGCAGCGGCGGCCGCTCTAAGCCCGAGACCCAGTACTTC.

The chain carries TRBV29-1 and TRBJ2-1, with 11 nucleotides matching TRBD2. Germline V gene data show CDR1 as SQVTM and CDR2 as ANQGSEA. This CDR3 has 16 amino acids. Trimming cost V 2 bases and J 5 bases; bases outside gene matches: 8. The CDR3 loop reads CSVELLAGGIHNEQFF. CDR3 nucleotides: TGCAGCGTTGAACTCCTAGCGGGGGGCATCCACAATGAGCAGTTCTTC.

CDR3 sequence (DNA): TGTGCCAGCAGCCCAAACTCGGGGAGGGCCTACAATGAGCAGTTCTTC. It specifies CASSPNSGRAYNEQFF. V gene TRBV11-3 combines with J gene TRBJ2-1; 7 bases line up with TRBD2. This CDR3 has 16 residues. V dropped 5 bases and J dropped 2; count of bases not matched to a gene: 9. Per the germline V gene, CDR1 is SGHNT and CDR2 is YENEEA.

A single count supports this clone. The V and J genes are TRBV6-2 or TRBV6-3 and TRBJ2-7; maybe TRBD2 (6 bases). CDR1 is MNHEY and CDR2 is SVGEGT in the germline V gene. The CDR3 runs to 14 residues. V was clipped by 1 base and J by 1 base, with 8 bases between them. CDR3 DNA: TGTGCCAGCAGTTACTTCGGGAGTTCCTACGAGCAGTACTTC. Protein: CASSYFGSSYEQYF.

The chain couples TRBV6-2 or TRBV6-3 to TRBJ1-3; no clear D gene. Germline V lookup: CDR1 MNHEY, CDR2 SVGEGT. Trimming stripped 6 bases from V and 5 bases from J, with 17 bases between. CDR3 length: 15 amino acids. CDR3 loop: CASSRHSTVRNTIYF. In DNA, the CDR3 is TGTGCCAGCAGCCGACATTCAACAGTGCGAAACACCATATATTTT.